This T cell receptor (beta chain) was recorded in a study of blood T cell repertoires in COVID-19. Study summary: Collection of acute and convalescent COVID-19 samples took place in the United States, Italy and Spain. Sample material is recorded as cDNA or gDNA derived from T cells, B-cell-depleted T cells, or PBMCs.

Original handling: Reference gene primer amplification yielded estimated nucleated cell counts. Using immunoSEQ multiplex PCR, the repertoire was profiled, and TCRdb retains in-frame clones only, with some absent. The D gene and trimming were derived from the DNA, and the V and J assignments and clone size from that table. The table records 200,000 to 250,000 clones, 65% to 90% of them present only once. This clone was seen a single time. The receptor was isolated from an elderly woman with active or convalescent COVID-19. Sequencing input: peripheral blood.

The CDR3 bases are TGTGCCAGTAAAACCGGGACAGGATCGGCTGAAGCTTTCTTT. It is translated as CASKTGTGSAEAFF. The rearrangement joins TRBV2 to TRBJ1-1, with 8 nucleotides matching TRBD1. Germline CDR1 and CDR2: SNHLY and FYNNEI. There are 14 residues in the CDR3. After removal of 9 bases from V and 6 bases from J, the junction contained 12 bases not matched to a gene.